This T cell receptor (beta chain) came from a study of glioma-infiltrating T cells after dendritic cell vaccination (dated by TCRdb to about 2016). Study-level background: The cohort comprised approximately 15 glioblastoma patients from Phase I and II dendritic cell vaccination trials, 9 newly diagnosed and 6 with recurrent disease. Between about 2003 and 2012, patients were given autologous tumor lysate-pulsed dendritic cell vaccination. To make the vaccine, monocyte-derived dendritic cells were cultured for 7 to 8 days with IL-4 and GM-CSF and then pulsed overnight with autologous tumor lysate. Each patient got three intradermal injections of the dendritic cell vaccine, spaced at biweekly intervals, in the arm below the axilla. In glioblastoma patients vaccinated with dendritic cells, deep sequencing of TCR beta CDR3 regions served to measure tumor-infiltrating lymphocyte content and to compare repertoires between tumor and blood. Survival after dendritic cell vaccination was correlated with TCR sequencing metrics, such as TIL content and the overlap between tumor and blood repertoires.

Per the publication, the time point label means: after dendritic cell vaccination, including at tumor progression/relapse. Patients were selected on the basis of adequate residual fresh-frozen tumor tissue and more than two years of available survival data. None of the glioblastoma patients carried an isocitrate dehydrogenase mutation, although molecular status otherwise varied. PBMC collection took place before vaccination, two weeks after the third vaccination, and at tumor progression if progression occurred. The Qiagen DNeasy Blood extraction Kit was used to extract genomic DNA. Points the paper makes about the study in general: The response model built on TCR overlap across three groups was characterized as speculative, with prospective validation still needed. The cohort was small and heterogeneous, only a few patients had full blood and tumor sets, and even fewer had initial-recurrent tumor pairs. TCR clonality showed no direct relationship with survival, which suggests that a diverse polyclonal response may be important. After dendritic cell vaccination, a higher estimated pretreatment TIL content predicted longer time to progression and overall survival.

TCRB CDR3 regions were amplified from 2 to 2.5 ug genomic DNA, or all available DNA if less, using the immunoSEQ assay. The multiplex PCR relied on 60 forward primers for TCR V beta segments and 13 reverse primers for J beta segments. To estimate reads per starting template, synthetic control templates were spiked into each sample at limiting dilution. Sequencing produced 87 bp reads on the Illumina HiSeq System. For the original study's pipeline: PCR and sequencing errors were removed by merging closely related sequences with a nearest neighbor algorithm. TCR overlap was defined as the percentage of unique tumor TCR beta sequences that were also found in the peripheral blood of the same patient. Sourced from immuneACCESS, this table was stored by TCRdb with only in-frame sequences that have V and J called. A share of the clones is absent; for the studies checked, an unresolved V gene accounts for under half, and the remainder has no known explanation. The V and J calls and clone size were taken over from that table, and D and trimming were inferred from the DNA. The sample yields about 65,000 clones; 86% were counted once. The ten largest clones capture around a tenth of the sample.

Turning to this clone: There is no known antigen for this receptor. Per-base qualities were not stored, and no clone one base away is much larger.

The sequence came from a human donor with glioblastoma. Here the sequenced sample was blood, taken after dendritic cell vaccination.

The nucleotides read TGTGCCAGCAGCGTAGTGGGAGCCGGGGAGCTGTTTTTT. Its coded protein is CASSVVGAGELFF. The chain was built from TRBV9 and TRBJ2-2; TRBD2 is a possible D gene, resting on 5 matching bases. Reading from cysteine to phenylalanine, the CDR3 counts 13 amino acids. CDR3 DNA only is kept here, 39 bases in frame from base 1. V loses 0 bases of germline sequence and J loses 6 bases, and the interval between the two ends is 6 bases. The germline V gene gives CDR1 as SGDLS and CDR2 as YYNGEE.